A single sample is the source of the 18 T cell receptor beta chains below, sequenced in a study of shared clonotypes between healthy human individuals. Repertoires were generated with immunoSEQ multiplex PCR, while TCRdb's copy carries only in-frame clones and drops some. The sample has 640,000 or so clones, roughly 78% seen once. Sequencing was carried out using memory CD4+ T cells sorted from blood. As to subset: CD45RA-negative fraction. The receptors come from a woman under 40 in good health.

The chain links TRBV4-1 to TRBJ1-2, with D unclear. Germline values: CDR1 MGHRA, CDR2 YSYEKL. There are 15 residues in the CDR3. Trimming took off 0 bases at V and 4 bases at J, with 12 bases between the two ends. The CDR3 DNA follows: TGCGCCAGCAGCCAAGACCGGGCTGCTGCCTATGGCTACACCTTC. Residues: CASSQDRAAAYGYTF.

The chain links TRBV2 to TRBJ1-5; D call uncertain. The germline gives CDR1 SNHLY, CDR2 FYNNEI. Trimming took off 4 bases at V and 2 bases at J, with 9 bases between the two ends. The CDR3 is 14 amino acids. CDR3 bases: TGTGCCAGCAGTGTAAGGTTGGGCAATCAGCCCCAGCATTTT. Translation: CASSVRLGNQPQHF.

Ten or more counts support this clone. The CDR3 DNA reads TGTGCCAGCAGATCGACAGTGGGGGGCTTCAGTCAGCCCCAGCATTTT. Amino acids: CASRSTVGGFSQPQHF. The chain recombines TRBV27 with TRBJ1-5, with D perhaps TRBD1 (6 bases). This CDR3 contains 16 residues. V lost 6 bases, J lost 6 bases, and 21 bases lay in between. Looked up from germline, CDR1 is MNHEY and CDR2 is SMNVEV (reference sequence).

The V and J genes are TRBV7-9 and TRBJ2-5, with TRBD2 matching 12 bases. Gene TRBJ2-7 matches the end of the DNA better, so the J call may be wrong. CDR1 is SEHNR and CDR2 is FQNEAQ in the germline V gene (reference sequence). The CDR3 has 17 residues. CDR3 DNA: TGTGCCAGCAGCTTACGGCTAGCGGGAGGGCCGAGCTACGAGCAGTACTTC. Its translation: CASSLRLAGGPSYEQYF.

The chain recombines TRBV28 with TRBJ1-5, with TRBD1 matching over 7 bases. The CDR3 sequence is 14 residues long. The J segment lost 4 bases and the V segment lost 7 bases, leaving 7 bases of the junction unmatched. From germline, CDR1 is MDHEN and CDR2 SYDVKM. CDR3 DNA sequence: TGTGCCAGCATCACGGGACAGCAGAATCAGCCCCAGCATTTT. Protein sequence: CASITGQQNQPQHF.

With respect to this clone: A much larger clone lies one base from this, so it may be a read error. The chain uses TRBV6-5 and TRBJ2-3; D is undetermined. Germline V gene data show CDR1 as MNHEY and CDR2 as SVGAGI. The CDR3 is 11 residues long. With 5 bases removed from V and 2 bases from J, the gap between germline ends came to 2 bases. CDR3 region: CASSNTDTQYF. The CDR3 bases are TGTGCCAGCAGTAACACAGATACGCAGTATTTT.

The V gene is TRBV7-9, the J gene TRBJ2-4; a possible D gene is TRBD2 (6 bases). Germline CDR1 and CDR2: SEHNR and FQNEAQ (reference sequence). CDR3 length equals 15 residues. V lost 2 bases to trimming and J lost 6 bases, with 14 bases between them. In DNA form, the CDR3 reads TGTGCCAGCAGCTTATCGGGTGTACTAGCAAACATTCAGTACTTC. Amino acid sequence: CASSLSGVLANIQYF.

This clone was recorded once. V gene TRBV6-6 combines with J gene TRBJ2-6, with D possibly matching TRBD1 (5 bases). The ends were cut back, 8 bases at V and 0 bases at J, with 14 bases in the middle. This CDR3 spans 16 amino acids. CDR1 and CDR2 (germline): MNHNY, SVGAGI (reference sequence). Here the CDR3 reads CASARLRDSGANVLTF. CDR3 sequence (DNA): TGTGCCAGCGCCCGACTCAGGGACTCTGGGGCCAACGTCCTGACTTTC.

The V and J genes are TRBV6-5 and TRBJ2-1; D remains ambiguous. Trimming cost V 2 bases and J 8 bases, with 16 bases left between them. From germline, CDR1 is MNHEY and CDR2 SVGAGI. There are 15 residues in the CDR3. The CDR3 sequence: CASSYLDPGADEQFF. The CDR3 DNA sequence: TGTGCCAGCAGTTACCTGGACCCCGGCGCGGATGAGCAGTTCTTC.

This clone was seen at least ten times. V and J are TRBV9 and TRBJ1-3, with D unclear. Trimming pared 0 bases from V and 0 bases from J, leaving 13 bases between. Germline V gene lookup returns CDR1 SGDLS and CDR2 YYNGEE. The length of the CDR3 is 17 residues. The CDR3 region has the DNA TGTGCCAGCAGCGTAGATGCAGTGAAGAGCTCTGGAAACACCATATATTTT. Translated: CASSVDAVKSSGNTIYF.

J is TRBJ1-4 and V is TRBV5-1, with TRBD1 matching over 8 bases. The CDR3 extends over 14 amino acids. Per the germline V gene, CDR1 is SGHRS and CDR2 is YFSETQ. V was clipped by 1 base and J by 8 bases; unmatched bases: 4. In DNA, the CDR3 is TGCGCCAGCAGCTTGCAGGGACAGGAAGAAAAACTGTTTTTT. Amino acid sequence: CASSLQGQEEKLFF.

This chain links TRBV18 with TRBJ2-7; D might be TRBD1 (5 bases). Germline CDR1 reads KGHSH; CDR2 reads LQKENI. V was clipped by 6 bases and J by 3 bases, with 9 bases between them. This CDR3 has 12 amino acids. CDR3 region: CASSLDNYEQYF. The DNA of the CDR3 is TGTGCCAGCTCCTTGGACAACTACGAGCAGTACTTC.

The chain couples TRBV2 to TRBJ1-2, with TRBD1 matching 9 bases. J gave up 7 bases and V 6 bases, and 12 bases lay outside the gene matches. The CDR3 totals 15 residues. The germline V gene has CDR1 SNHLY and CDR2 FYNNEI. The CDR3, as DNA: TGTGCCAGCAGCAAACTGGTCGGGACAGGGAGTGGCTACACCTTC. This sequence encodes CASSKLVGTGSGYTF.

The chain employs TRBV11-2 and TRBJ2-1; D remains unclear. Trimming shortened V by 5 bases and J by 11 bases, and 10 bases separated the two germline ends. Germline CDR1 reads SGHAT; CDR2 reads FQNNGV. The CDR3 sequence is 11 residues long. Here the CDR3 DNA reads TGTGCCAGCAGCCGTCAGCTGAAGCAGTTCTTC. It yields the protein CASSRQLKQFF.

In DNA form, the CDR3 reads TGTGCCAGCAGTAAGTCTACAGATACGCAGTATTTT. Its protein is CASSKSTDTQYF. The gene calls are TRBV2 and TRBJ2-3; D not certain. Germline V gives CDR1 SNHLY, CDR2 FYNNEI. Trimming took 5 bases from V and 3 from J, leaving 6 bases between them. The CDR3 covers 12 residues.

The chain links TRBV2 to TRBJ2-3, with 7 bases aligning to TRBD2. Losses at the gene ends were 4 bases for V and 1 base for J; bases not matched to a gene: 2. The CDR3 length is 14 residues. CDR1 and CDR2 from the germline V gene are SNHLY and FYNNEI. Here the CDR3 DNA reads TGTGCCAGCAGTGGGAGCGGGGGCACAGATACGCAGTATTTT. Translating gives CASSGSGGTDTQYF.

The chain joins TRBV7-2 to TRBJ2-1; D is perhaps TRBD1 (6 bases). V was trimmed by 7 bases and J by 4 bases, leaving 11 bases between them. Germline V gene lookup returns CDR1 SGHTA and CDR2 FQGNSA. CDR3 length: 13 amino acids. CDR3 in amino acids: CASTTQGYNEQFF. The DNA of the CDR3 is TGTGCCAGCACCACCCAGGGGTACAATGAGCAGTTCTTC.

This sequence joins TRBV5-5 and TRBJ2-5; no definite D call. The germline gives CDR1 SGHKS, CDR2 YYEKEE (reference sequence). CDR3 length: 13 amino acids. V shed 0 bases and J shed 5 bases, with 8 bases lying between them. CDR3 sequence (DNA): TGTGCCAGCAGCTTGGCCCTTCACGAGACCCAGTACTTC. Its protein product is CASSLALHETQYF.